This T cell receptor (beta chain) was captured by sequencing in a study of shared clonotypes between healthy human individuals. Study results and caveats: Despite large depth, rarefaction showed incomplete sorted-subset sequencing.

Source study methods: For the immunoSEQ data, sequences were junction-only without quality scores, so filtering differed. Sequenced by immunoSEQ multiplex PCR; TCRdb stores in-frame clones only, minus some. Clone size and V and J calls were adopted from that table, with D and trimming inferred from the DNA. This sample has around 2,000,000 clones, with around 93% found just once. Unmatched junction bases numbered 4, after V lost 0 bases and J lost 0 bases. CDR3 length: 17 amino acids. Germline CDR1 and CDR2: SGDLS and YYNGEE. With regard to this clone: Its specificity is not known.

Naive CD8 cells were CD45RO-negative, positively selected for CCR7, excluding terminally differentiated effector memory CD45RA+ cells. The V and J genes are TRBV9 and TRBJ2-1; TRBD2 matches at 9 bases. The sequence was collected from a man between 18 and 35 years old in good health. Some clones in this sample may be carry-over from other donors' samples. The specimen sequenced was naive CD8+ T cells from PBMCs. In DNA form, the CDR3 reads TGTGCCAGCAGCGTAGTTCCTAGCGGGACCTCCTACAATGAGCAGTTCTTC. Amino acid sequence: CASSVVPSGTSYNEQFF.